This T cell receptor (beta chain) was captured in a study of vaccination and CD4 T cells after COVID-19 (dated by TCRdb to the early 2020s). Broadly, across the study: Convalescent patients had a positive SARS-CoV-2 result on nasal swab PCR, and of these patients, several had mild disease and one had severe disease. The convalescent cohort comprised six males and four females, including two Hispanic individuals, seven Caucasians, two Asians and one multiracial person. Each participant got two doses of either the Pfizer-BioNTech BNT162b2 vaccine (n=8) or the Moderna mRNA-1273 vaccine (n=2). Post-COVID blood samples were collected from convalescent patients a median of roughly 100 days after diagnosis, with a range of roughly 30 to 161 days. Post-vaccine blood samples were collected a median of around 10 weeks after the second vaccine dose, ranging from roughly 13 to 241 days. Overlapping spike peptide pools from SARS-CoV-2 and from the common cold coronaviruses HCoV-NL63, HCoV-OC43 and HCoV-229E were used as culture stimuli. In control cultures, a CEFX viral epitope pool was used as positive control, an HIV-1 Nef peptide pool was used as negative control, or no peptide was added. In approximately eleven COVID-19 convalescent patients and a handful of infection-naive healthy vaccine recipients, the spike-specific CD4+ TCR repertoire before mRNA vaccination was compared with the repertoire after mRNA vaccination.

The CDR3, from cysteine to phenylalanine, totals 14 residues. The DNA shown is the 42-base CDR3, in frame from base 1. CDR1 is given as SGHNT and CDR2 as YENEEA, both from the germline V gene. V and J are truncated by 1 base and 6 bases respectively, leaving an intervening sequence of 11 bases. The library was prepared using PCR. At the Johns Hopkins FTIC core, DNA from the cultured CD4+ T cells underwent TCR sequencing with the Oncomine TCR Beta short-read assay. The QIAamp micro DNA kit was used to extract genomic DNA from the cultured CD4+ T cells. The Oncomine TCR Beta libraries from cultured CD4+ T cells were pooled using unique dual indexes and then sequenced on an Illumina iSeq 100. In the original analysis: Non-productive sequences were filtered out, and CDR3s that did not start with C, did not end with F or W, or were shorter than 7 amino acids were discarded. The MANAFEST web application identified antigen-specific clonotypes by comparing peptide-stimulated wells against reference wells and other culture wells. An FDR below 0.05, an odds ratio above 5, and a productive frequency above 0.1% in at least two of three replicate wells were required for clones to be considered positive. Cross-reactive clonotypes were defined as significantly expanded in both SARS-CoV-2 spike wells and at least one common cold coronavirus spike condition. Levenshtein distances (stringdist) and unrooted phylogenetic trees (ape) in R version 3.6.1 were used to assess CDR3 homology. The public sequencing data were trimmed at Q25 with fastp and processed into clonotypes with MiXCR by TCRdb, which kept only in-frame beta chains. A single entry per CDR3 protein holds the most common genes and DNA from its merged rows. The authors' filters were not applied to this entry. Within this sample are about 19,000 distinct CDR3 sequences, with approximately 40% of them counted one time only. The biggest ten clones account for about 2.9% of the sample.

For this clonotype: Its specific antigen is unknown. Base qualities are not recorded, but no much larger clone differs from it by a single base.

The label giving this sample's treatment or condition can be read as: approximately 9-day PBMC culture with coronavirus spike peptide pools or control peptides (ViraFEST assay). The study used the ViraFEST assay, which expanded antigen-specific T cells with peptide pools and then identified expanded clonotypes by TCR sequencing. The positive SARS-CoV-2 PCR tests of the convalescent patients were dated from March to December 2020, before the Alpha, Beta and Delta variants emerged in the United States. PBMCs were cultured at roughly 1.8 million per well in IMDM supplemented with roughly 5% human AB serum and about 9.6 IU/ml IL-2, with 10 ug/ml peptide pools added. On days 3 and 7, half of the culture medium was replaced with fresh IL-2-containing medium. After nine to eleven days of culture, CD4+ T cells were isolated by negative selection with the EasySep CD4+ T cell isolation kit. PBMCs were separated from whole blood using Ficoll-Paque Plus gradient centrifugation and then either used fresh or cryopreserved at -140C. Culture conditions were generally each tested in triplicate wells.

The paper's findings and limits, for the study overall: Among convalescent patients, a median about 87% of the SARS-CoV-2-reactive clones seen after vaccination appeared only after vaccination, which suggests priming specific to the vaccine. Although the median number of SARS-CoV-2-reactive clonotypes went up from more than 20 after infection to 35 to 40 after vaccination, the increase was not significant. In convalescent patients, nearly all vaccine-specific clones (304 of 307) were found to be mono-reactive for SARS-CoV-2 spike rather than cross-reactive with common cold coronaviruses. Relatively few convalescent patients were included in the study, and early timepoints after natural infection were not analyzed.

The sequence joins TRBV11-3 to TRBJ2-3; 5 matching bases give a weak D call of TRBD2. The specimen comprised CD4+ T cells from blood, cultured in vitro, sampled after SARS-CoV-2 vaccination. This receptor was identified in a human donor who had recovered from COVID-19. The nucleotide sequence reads TGTGCCAGCAGCTTAGGAGGGATCGATGATACGCAGTATTTT. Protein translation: CASSLGGIDDTQYF. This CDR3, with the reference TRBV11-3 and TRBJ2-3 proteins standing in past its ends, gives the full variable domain EAGVVQSPRYKIIEKKQPVAFWCNPISGHNTLYWYLQNLGQGPELLIRYENEEAVDDSQLPKDRFSAERLKGVDSTLKIQPAELGDSAVYLCASSLGGIDDTQYFGPGTRLTVL.